Presented here are 9 T cell receptor beta chains from one specimen sequenced in a study of shared clonotypes between healthy human individuals. CD45RO negativity and positive selection for CCR7 defined naive CD8 cells, a population that excluded terminally differentiated effector memory CD45RA+ cells. Profiled with immunoSEQ multiplex PCR; TCRdb holds only in-frame clones, not every one. Of under 600,000 clones in the sample, about 98% were seen once. Sequencing was carried out using naive CD8+ T cells sorted from blood. The source of these receptors is a man in his thirties or forties in good health.

The gene calls are TRBV9 and TRBJ2-7; 7 bases line up with TRBD2. The CDR3 has 16 residues. CDR1 and CDR2 from the germline V gene are SGDLS and YYNGEE. V gave up 0 bases and J gave up 6 bases; unmatched junction bases: 12. CDR3 in amino acids: CASSVGPLRGRGEQYF. DNA of the CDR3: TGTGCCAGCAGCGTAGGGCCCCTGCGGGGGAGAGGCGAGCAGTACTTC.

This chain joins TRBV5-1 and TRBJ2-3, with 8 bases lining up with TRBD2. Germline V gene data show CDR1 as SGHRS and CDR2 as YFSETQ. After removal of 6 bases from V and 1 base from J, the junction contained 7 bases not matched to a gene. This CDR3 spans 15 amino acids. CDR3 in amino acids: CASISGREGTDTQYF. CDR3 DNA: TGCGCCAGCATAAGCGGGAGAGAAGGCACAGATACGCAGTATTTT. Using reference TRBV5-1 and TRBJ2-3 for the parts outside the CDR3, the full variable domain is KAGVTQTPRYLIKTRGQQVTLSCSPISGHRSVSWYQQTPGQGLQFLFEYFSETQRNKGNFPGRFSGRQFSNSRSEMNVSTLELGDSALYLCASISGREGTDTQYFGPGTRLTVL.

The chain employs TRBV25-1 and TRBJ2-1; D might be TRBD1 (6 bases). The CDR3 is 13 amino acids. Per germline, CDR1 MGHDK and CDR2 SYGVNS. The CDR3 bases are TGTGCTCCCCAGGGGCGGCCGAACAATGAGCAGTTCTTC. Translated, it gives CAPQGRPNNEQFF.

On this clone itself: Other DNA sequences from this sample encode an identical CDR3 as well. The rearrangement uses TRBV9 and TRBJ2-7, with D possibly matching TRBD2 (6 bases). Looked up from germline, CDR1 is SGDLS and CDR2 is YYNGEE. This CDR3 spans 13 amino acids. Trimming shortened V by 3 bases and J by 3 bases, and 10 bases separated the two germline ends. CDR3 sequence reads: CASSAGTGYEQYF. CDR3 bases: TGTGCCAGCAGCGCCGGGACTGGCTACGAGCAGTACTTC. Complete variable domain (other parts from reference TRBV9 and TRBJ2-7): DSGVTQTPKHLITATGQRVTLRCSPRSGDLSVYWYQQSLDQGLQFLIQYYNGEERAKGNILERFSAQQFPDLHSELNLSSLELGDSALYFCASSAGTGYEQYFGPGTRLTVT.

J is TRBJ1-1 and V is TRBV4-1, with 11 bases aligning to TRBD1. V dropped 0 bases and J dropped 0; count of bases not matched to a gene: 3. CDR1 and CDR2 (germline): MGHRA, YSYEKL. This CDR3 comprises 17 residues. CDR3 DNA: TGCGCCAGCAGCCAAGAAGGGACAGGGGGGATGAACACTGAAGCTTTCTTT. Its translation is CASSQEGTGGMNTEAFF.

The rearrangement links TRBV29-1 to TRBJ1-2; D is unresolved. CDR1 and CDR2 from the germline V gene are SQVTM and ANQGSEA. V dropped 3 bases and J dropped 2 bases, with 10 bases sitting between them. The CDR3 covers 13 residues. The CDR3 DNA reads TGCAGCGTTGAGCAGCGATTAAACTATGGCTACACCTTC. It specifies CSVEQRLNYGYTF.

This clone has just one count. The CDR3 loop reads CAWSGVLAGDEQYF. The DNA for the CDR3 is TGTGCCTGGAGTGGCGTTCTAGCGGGAGACGAGCAGTACTTC. The genes are TRBV30 and TRBJ2-7, with TRBD2 matching 10 bases. This CDR3 spans 14 amino acids. Germline assignment: CDR1 GTSNPN and CDR2 SVGIG (reference sequence). The V and J ends lost 1 base and 5 bases, in that order; junction bases with no gene match: 5.

The CDR3 region has the DNA TGTGCCAGCAGTTTATCCCCAGGGGGCGCGATCTACGAGCAGTACTTC. Encoded protein: CASSLSPGGAIYEQYF. V usage is TRBV27 and J usage is TRBJ2-7; 8 bases align to TRBD1. The ends lost 0 bases at V and 3 bases at J; junction bases unmatched: 7. CDR1 MNHEY and CDR2 SMNVEV come from the germline V gene (reference sequence). The CDR3 contains 16 residues.

The chain has TRBV14 and TRBJ1-4, with unresolved D. V lost 4 bases to trimming and J lost 5 bases, with 5 bases between them. The CDR3 is 12 amino acids. Germline CDR1 SGHDN, CDR2 FVKESK. In nucleotides, the CDR3 is TGTGCCAGCAGCCGGGTGAATGAAAAACTGTTTTTT. Residues: CASSRVNEKLFF.